The sequence of this T cell receptor beta chain was determined in a study of T cells in Graves' hyperthyroidism and ophthalmopathy. Study-wide results and limits: Ophthalmopathy prediction by the model preceded onset by a median about 6.8 months. Clonotypes that were expanded in thyroid above 0.001 mostly appeared in blood too.

Investigators excluded patients with uncontrolled infection, other autoimmune disease, pregnancy or lactation. Thyroid ultrasound, orbital computed tomography, clinical symptoms, and serum thyroxine and TRAb underpinned diagnoses. Amplification yielded TCR beta CDR3 regions, with RNA transcripts as the source. First-round RT-PCR targeting the TCR CDR3 was performed with the HTBI primer set. Each CDR3 protein gets one entry after TCRdb re-called the multiplex PCR reads with MiXCR. The repertoire includes about 640,000 distinct CDR3 sequences, more than 12% of them detected once, and approximately 13% sits in the top ten. With respect to this clonotype: No antigen is known for it. Compared with germline, one end of the junction differs, possibly owing to a read error.

The germline CDR1 and CDR2 sequences are MNHEY and SVGEGT. This CDR3 comprises 16 residues. Sequenced sample: blood. V is TRBV6-2 or TRBV6-3 and J is TRBJ2-7; 10 positions match TRBD1. The receptor comes from a woman aged 50 to 65 with Graves' ophthalmopathy. Here the CDR3 reads CASSPWDRGGSYGQYF. In nucleotides, the CDR3 is TGTGCCAGCAGTCCCTGGGACAGGGGAGGATCCTACGGGCAGTACTTC.